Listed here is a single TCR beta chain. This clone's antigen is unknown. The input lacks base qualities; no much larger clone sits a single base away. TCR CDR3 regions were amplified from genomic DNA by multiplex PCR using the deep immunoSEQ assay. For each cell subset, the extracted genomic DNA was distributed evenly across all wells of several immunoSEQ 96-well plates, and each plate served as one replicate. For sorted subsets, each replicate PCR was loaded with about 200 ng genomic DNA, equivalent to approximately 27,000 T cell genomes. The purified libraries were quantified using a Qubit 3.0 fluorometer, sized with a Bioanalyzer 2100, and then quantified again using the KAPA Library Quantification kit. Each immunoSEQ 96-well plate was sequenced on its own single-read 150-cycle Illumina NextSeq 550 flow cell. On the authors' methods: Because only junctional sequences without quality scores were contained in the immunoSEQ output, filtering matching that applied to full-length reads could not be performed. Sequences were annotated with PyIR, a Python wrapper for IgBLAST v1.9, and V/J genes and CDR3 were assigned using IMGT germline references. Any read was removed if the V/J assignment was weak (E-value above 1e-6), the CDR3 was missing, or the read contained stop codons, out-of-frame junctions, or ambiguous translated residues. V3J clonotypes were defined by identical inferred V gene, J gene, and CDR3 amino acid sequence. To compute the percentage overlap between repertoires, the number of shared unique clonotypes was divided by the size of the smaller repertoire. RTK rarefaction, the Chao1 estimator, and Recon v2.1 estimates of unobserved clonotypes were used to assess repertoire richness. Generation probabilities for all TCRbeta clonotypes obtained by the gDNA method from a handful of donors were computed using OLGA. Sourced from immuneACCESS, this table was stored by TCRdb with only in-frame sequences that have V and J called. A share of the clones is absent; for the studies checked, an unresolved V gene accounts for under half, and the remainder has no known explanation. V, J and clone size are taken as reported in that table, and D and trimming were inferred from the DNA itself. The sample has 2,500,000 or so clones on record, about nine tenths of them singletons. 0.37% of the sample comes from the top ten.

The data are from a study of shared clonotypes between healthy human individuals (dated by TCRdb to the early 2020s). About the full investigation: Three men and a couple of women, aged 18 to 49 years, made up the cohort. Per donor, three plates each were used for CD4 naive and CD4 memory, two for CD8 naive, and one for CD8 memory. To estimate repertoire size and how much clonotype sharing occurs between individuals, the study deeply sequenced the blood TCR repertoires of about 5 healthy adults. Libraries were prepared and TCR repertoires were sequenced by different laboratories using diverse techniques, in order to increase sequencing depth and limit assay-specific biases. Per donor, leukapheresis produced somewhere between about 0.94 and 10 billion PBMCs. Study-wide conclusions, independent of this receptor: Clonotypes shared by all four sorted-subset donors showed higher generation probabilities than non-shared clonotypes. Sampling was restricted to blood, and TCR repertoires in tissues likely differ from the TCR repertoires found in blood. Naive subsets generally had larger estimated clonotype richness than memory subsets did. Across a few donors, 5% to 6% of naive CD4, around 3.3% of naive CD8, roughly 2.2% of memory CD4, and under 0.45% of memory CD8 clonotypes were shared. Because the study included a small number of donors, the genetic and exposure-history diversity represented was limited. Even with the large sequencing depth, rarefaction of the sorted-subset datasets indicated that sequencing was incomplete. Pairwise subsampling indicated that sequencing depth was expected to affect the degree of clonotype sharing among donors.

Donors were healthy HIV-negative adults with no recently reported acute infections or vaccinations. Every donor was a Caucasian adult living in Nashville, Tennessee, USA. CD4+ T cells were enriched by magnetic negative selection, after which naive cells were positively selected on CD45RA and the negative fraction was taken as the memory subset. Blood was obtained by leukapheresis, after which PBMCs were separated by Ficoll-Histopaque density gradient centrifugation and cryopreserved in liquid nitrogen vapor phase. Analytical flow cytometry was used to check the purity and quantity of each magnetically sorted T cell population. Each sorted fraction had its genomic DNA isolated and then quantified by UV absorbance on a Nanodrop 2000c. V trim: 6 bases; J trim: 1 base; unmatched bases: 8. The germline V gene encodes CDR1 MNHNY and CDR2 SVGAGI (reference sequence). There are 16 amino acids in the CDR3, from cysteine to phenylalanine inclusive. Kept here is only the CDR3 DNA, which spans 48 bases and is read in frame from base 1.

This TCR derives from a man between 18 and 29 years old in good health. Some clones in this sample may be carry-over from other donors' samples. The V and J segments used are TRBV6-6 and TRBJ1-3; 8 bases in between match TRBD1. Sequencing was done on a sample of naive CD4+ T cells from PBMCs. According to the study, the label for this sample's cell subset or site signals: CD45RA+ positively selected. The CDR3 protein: CASRDSDRGSGNTIYF. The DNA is TGTGCCAGCAGAGACTCCGACAGGGGATCTGGAAACACCATATATTTT.